This TCR beta chain derives from a study of CD8 T cells in ankylosing spondylitis. TCRdb fed the 5' RACE reads into MiXCR, producing one record per CDR3 protein. The sample gives 200,000 to 250,000 distinct CDR3 sequences, approximately 7.3% of which show up once; 14% is in the top ten. CDR1 is SQVTM, CDR2 ANQGSEA, per germline. CDR3 length equals 12 residues. Trimming removed 7 bases from V and 7 bases from J; junction bases left unmatched: 7. Whole-study findings and limits: What seemed typical of ankylosing spondylitis blood was a TCR beta motif built from about 8 highly homologous variants.

On this clonotype: Its specificity is unknown.

This sequence originates from a male donor with ankylosing spondylitis. Sample: blood, either unsorted or a sorted T cell fraction (not recorded which). The chain has TRBV29-1 and TRBJ2-1; 7 bases fit TRBD2. CDR3 protein: CSGGGLNNEQFF. CDR3 nucleotides: TGCAGCGGGGGAGGGCTCAATAATGAGCAGTTCTTC.